These 8 T cell receptor beta chains were all obtained from the same sample, sequenced in a study of T cell changes during pregnancy in multiple sclerosis. Measured with immunoSEQ multiplex PCR; TCRdb has only the in-frame clones, and not every one. The sample includes tens of thousands of clones, roughly 93% of them seen just once. Sequenced material: peripheral blood, taken in the third trimester of pregnancy. The source is a female donor with multiple sclerosis, enrolled in a pregnancy study.

This clone was picked up one time. This chain joins TRBV27 and TRBJ1-5, with 8 nucleotides matching TRBD1. V lost 0 bases and J lost 5; bases outside the gene matches: 6. From germline, CDR1 is MNHEY and CDR2 SMNVEV (reference sequence). The CDR3 consists of 16 residues. The CDR3 coding sequence is TGTGCCAGCAGTTTATCGTGGACAGGGTTGGATCAGCCCCAGCATTTT. It is translated as CASSLSWTGLDQPQHF.

The V call is TRBV2, the J call TRBJ2-7, with 10 bases identical to TRBD1. The CDR3 runs 20 residues. The germline V gene has CDR1 SNHLY and CDR2 FYNNEI. J lost 5 bases, V lost 8 bases, and 27 bases had no gene match. The CDR3 nucleotides are TGTGCCAGCGGAACGGAATACGGGACAGGGGACCGTTCCAATGGGGACGAGCAGTACTTC. It yields the protein CASGTEYGTGDRSNGDEQYF. The full variable domain, its missing parts supplied by reference TRBV2 and TRBJ2-7, is EPEVTQTPSHQVTQMGQEVILRCVPISNHLYFYWYRQILGQKVEFLVSFYNNEISEKSEIFDDQFSVERPDGSNFTLKIRSTKLEDSAMYFCASGTEYGTGDRSNGDEQYFGPGTRLTVT.

V and J are TRBV13 and TRBJ2-5, with D unclear. Per the germline V gene, CDR1 is PRHDT and CDR2 is FYEKMQ (reference sequence). Trimming removed 4 bases at V and 7 bases at J, with 16 bases between. The CDR3 spans 14 residues. The CDR3 region has the DNA TGTGCCAGCAGCTCGCAAAAGGCCGGCGGGACCCAGTACTTC. Amino acid sequence: CASSSQKAGGTQYF.

As DNA, the CDR3 is TGTGCCAGCTCACCACAGCAGGGGGCCGGTGGAAACACCATATATTTT. Translating gives CASSPQQGAGGNTIYF. The chain recombines TRBV18 with TRBJ1-3; 8 nucleotides line up with TRBD1. V gave up 1 base and J gave up 3 bases; unmatched junction bases: 5. The CDR3 totals 16 residues. Germline loops: CDR1 KGHSH, CDR2 LQKENI.

The chain combines TRBV19 with TRBJ1-6; D may be TRBD1 (6 bases). Germline CDR1 and CDR2: LNHDA and SQIVND (reference sequence). The V end was cut by 2 bases, the J end by 7 bases, with 18 bases between. The CDR3 covers 17 residues. CDR3 in DNA: TGTGCCAGTAGTATACGTGGACAGCTTTCTCCCAATTCACCCCTCCACTTT. Its translation: CASSIRGQLSPNSPLHF.

The chain carries TRBV6-6 and TRBJ2-3, with TRBD2 matching over 8 bases. This CDR3 is built from 16 residues. V gave up 4 bases and J gave up 4 bases; unmatched junction bases: 10. Germline V gene sequence: CDR1 MNHNY, CDR2 SVGAGI (reference sequence). In DNA, the CDR3 is TGTGCCAGCAGTTCCCCACGGGGGGGGCTGGCAGATACGCAGTATTTT. This codes for CASSSPRGGLADTQYF.

This clone has a single count. The CDR3 coding sequence is TGCGCCAGCAGCCACCTACCGGGACAGGGGTCCCTCACAGATACGCAGTATTTT. It encodes CASSHLPGQGSLTDTQYF. V is TRBV4-1 and J is TRBJ2-3, with 10 bases identical to TRBD1. With V trimmed by 3 bases and J by 2 bases, 11 bases remained unmatched. Germline assignment: CDR1 MGHRA and CDR2 YSYEKL. CDR3 length: 18 residues.

The chain couples TRBV19 to TRBJ2-5; possibly TRBD2 for D (5 bases). Germline values: CDR1 LNHDA, CDR2 SQIVND (reference sequence). This CDR3 has 17 amino acids. V lost 3 bases, J lost 3 bases, and 20 bases lay in between. DNA for the CDR3: TGTGCCAGTAGTATTTACCTCTTGGGAGCAGCCGAAGAGACCCAGTACTTC. Translated, it gives CASSIYLLGAAEETQYF.